This entry lists 21 T cell receptor beta chains sequenced from one sample in a study of beta chain features in type 1 diabetes. Study-wide results and limits: In all four CD4+ subsets, TCRB CDR3 length was significantly, moderately reduced in type 1 diabetes.

The authors reverse transcribed all of the isolated RNA, so sequencing captured expressed TCRB transcripts. The data were produced by immunoSEQ multiplex PCR, yet TCRdb's version contains in-frame clones alone and is incomplete. The sample holds 550,000 to 850,000 clones, around 15% seen once. No antigens are known for them. The specimen was naive CD4+ T cells from blood. The origin of the receptors is a man between 18 and 29 years old with type 1 diabetes.

This clone was picked up a small number of times. The V call is TRBV30, the J call TRBJ1-6; D remains ambiguous. V was pared by 4 bases and J by 7 bases, with 5 bases between. CDR1 GTSNPN and CDR2 SVGIG come from the germline V gene (reference sequence). This CDR3 has 11 residues. The CDR3 DNA reads TGTGCCTGGATTAAGAATTCACCCCTCCACTTT. Protein sequence: CAWIKNSPLHF.

Comments on this clone: Different DNA sequences within this sample yield the same CDR3. The chain is built from TRBV7-9 and TRBJ1-2, with D uncertain. V was trimmed by 2 bases and J by 4 bases, leaving 8 bases between them. The germline V gene has CDR1 SEHNR and CDR2 FQNEAQ (reference sequence). The CDR3 is 13 residues long. CDR3 residues: CASSLLGSYGYTF. CDR3 nucleotide sequence: TGTGCCAGCAGCTTACTGGGGTCCTATGGCTACACCTTC. Complete variable domain (other parts from reference TRBV7-9 and TRBJ1-2): DTGVSQNPRHKITKRGQNVTFRCDPISEHNRLYWYRQTLGQGPEFLTYFQNEAQLEKSRLLSDRFSAERPKGSFSTLEIQRTEQGDSAMYLCASSLLGSYGYTFGSGTRLTVV.

This clone was detected a few times. In DNA form, the CDR3 reads TGTGCCAGCAGTTACAGACAGGGGGTAGATTACGAGCAGTACTTC. It encodes CASSYRQGVDYEQYF. This chain uses TRBV6-6 with TRBJ2-7; 9 nucleotides align to TRBD1. The CDR3 runs to 15 residues. Germline assignment: CDR1 MNHNY and CDR2 SVGAGI (reference sequence). After removal of 2 bases from V and 4 bases from J, the junction contained 6 bases not matched to a gene.

CDR3 sequence: CAWTGTWDSPLHF. CDR3 in DNA: TGTGCCTGGACCGGGACCTGGGATTCACCCCTCCACTTT. This chain uses TRBV30 with TRBJ1-6, with D maybe TRBD1 (5 bases). The length of the CDR3 is 13 residues. The germline V gene has CDR1 GTSNPN and CDR2 SVGIG (reference sequence). The V gene lost 4 bases and the J gene lost 8 bases, with 12 bases spanning the gap.

This clone came up a few times. The V and J genes are TRBV7-4 and TRBJ2-1, with D perhaps matching TRBD2 (5 bases). The CDR3 totals 17 residues. V lost 4 bases and J 2 bases, leaving 18 bases between the germline ends. The V gene's germline CDR1 is SGHVT and CDR2 SQSDAQ. CDR3 protein: CASSSRRGRRTYNEQFF. The CDR3 DNA follows: TGTGCCAGCAGCTCCCGCCGAGGGCGTCGAACCTACAATGAGCAGTTCTTC.

This clone appeared a few times. The chain employs TRBV7-8 and TRBJ2-1; the D gene is possibly TRBD1 (5 bases). There are 17 residues in the CDR3. Germline CDR1 SGHVS, CDR2 FQNEAQ. The V and J ends lost 4 bases and 6 bases respectively, with 22 bases between them. The CDR3 sequence is CASSSKNHQGLSNEQFF. In nucleotides, the CDR3 is TGTGCCAGCAGCTCTAAGAATCACCAGGGTCTAAGCAATGAGCAGTTCTTC.

This clone was seen a few times. DNA for the CDR3: TGCAGCGTAGTGGGACAGGTGAAGTGGGACACTGAAGCTTTCTTT. Translating gives CSVVGQVKWDTEAFF. The chain couples TRBV29-1 to TRBJ1-1; 8 bases are shared with TRBD1. V lost 6 bases and J lost 3; bases outside the gene matches: 12. Germline V gene lookup returns CDR1 SQVTM and CDR2 ANQGSEA. The CDR3 totals 15 residues.

This clone was detected a few times. The chain couples TRBV2 to TRBJ1-1, with D possibly TRBD1 on 5 matching bases. The germline V gene has CDR1 SNHLY and CDR2 FYNNEI. The CDR3 length is 14 residues. V gave up 2 bases and J gave up 4 bases, with 11 bases separating them. This chain's CDR3 is CASSEQGMSTEAFF. Here the CDR3 DNA reads TGTGCCAGCAGTGAACAGGGAATGTCCACTGAAGCTTTCTTT.

This clone was seen only a few times. The same CDR3 is also encoded by other DNA sequences in this sample. The chain links TRBV5-1 to TRBJ2-1; 8 bases fit TRBD1. This CDR3 comprises 14 residues. Looked up from germline, CDR1 is SGHRS and CDR2 is YFSETQ. The J segment lost 7 bases and the V segment lost 4 bases, leaving 7 bases of the junction unmatched. In DNA form, the CDR3 reads TGCGCCAGCAGCCCTGGACAGGGTGATAATGAGCAGTTCTTC. Its protein product is CASSPGQGDNEQFF.

This clone was seen a handful of times. This chain uses TRBV4-1 with TRBJ1-2; tentative D call: TRBD1 (5 bases). Germline loops: CDR1 MGHRA, CDR2 YSYEKL. There are 13 residues in the CDR3. The V end lost 4 bases, the J end lost 2 bases, and 8 bases lay between the germline ends. This chain's CDR3 is CASSPQGNYGYTF. The CDR3 DNA reads as TGCGCCAGCAGCCCTCAGGGCAACTATGGCTACACCTTC.

The CDR3 bases are TGCGCCAGCAGCGCATCCGGGACAGGGACCGGGGAGCTGTTTTTT. Its protein product is CASSASGTGTGELFF. The chain carries TRBV5-1 and TRBJ2-2; 9 nucleotides match TRBD1. The germline V gene has CDR1 SGHRS and CDR2 YFSETQ. The CDR3 extends over 15 amino acids. J lost 5 bases, V lost 4 bases, and 6 bases had no gene match.

The chain is built from TRBV30 and TRBJ1-2; 8 bases align to TRBD1. Germline V CDR1 and CDR2: GTSNPN, SVGIG (reference sequence). This CDR3 has 15 amino acids. The V and J ends lost 1 base and 8 bases, in that order; junction bases with no gene match: 12. The CDR3 here is CAWSAARDRWGGYTF. In DNA form, the CDR3 reads TGTGCCTGGAGTGCTGCTCGGGACAGGTGGGGCGGCTACACCTTC.

In its sample, this clone was seen a few times. The chain links TRBV20-1 to TRBJ2-1; TRBD1 might be the D (6 bases). The CDR3 is 11 residues long. Deletions cut 4 bases from V and 9 bases from J, with 10 bases between. Germline CDR1 reads DFQATT; CDR2 reads SNEGSKA (reference sequence). CDR3 sequence (DNA): TGCAGTGCTATGCAGGGGCGTGAGCAGTTCTTC. Its protein is CSAMQGREQFF.

In regard to this clone: A much larger clone differs by one base, so this may be a read error. This CDR3 is also generated by other DNA sequences in the sample. V gene TRBV29-1 combines with J gene TRBJ2-7; possibly TRBD1 for D (6 bases). Looked up from germline, CDR1 is SQVTM and CDR2 is ANQGSEA. This CDR3 contains 12 residues. The CDR3 nucleotides read TGTAGCCCTAGGGGGAGCTCCTACGAGCAGTACTTC. This encodes CSPRGSSYEQYF.

The chain links TRBV11-3 to TRBJ2-5; D is ambiguous. The CDR3 extends over 14 amino acids. Germline V gene data show CDR1 as SGHNT and CDR2 as YENEEA. The V gene lost 3 bases and the J gene lost 2 bases, with 10 bases spanning the gap. The DNA for the CDR3 is TGTGCCAGCAGCTTTAGTGACGGGCAAGAGACCCAGTACTTC. Its translation: CASSFSDGQETQYF.

V and J are TRBV25-1 and TRBJ2-7; 12 positions agree with TRBD1. CDR1 and CDR2 (germline): MGHDK, SYGVNS. The J segment lost 7 bases and the V segment lost 1 base, leaving 5 bases of the junction unmatched. This CDR3 contains 15 residues. The CDR3 nucleotides read TGTGCCAGCAGTGAATGGGGACAGGGGGCCGGGGAGCAGTACTTC. Translating gives CASSEWGQGAGEQYF.

The chain couples TRBV5-1 to TRBJ1-1, with D perhaps TRBD1 (5 bases). This CDR3 has 14 residues. With 4 bases removed from V and 3 bases from J, the gap between germline ends came to 13 bases. Germline assignment: CDR1 SGHRS and CDR2 YFSETQ. The CDR3 bases are TGCGCCAGCAGCCATCCTCGGGGGGACACTGAAGCTTTCTTT. Translation gives CASSHPRGDTEAFF. The whole variable domain, filled in from reference TRBV5-1 and TRBJ1-1, reads KAGVTQTPRYLIKTRGQQVTLSCSPISGHRSVSWYQQTPGQGLQFLFEYFSETQRNKGNFPGRFSGRQFSNSRSEMNVSTLELGDSALYLCASSHPRGDTEAFFGQGTRLTVV.

This clone came up a few times. The chain has TRBV6-5 and TRBJ2-7; D ambiguous. Germline assignment: CDR1 MNHEY and CDR2 SVGAGI. V was trimmed by 2 bases and J by 6 bases, leaving 8 bases between them. CDR3 length: 12 amino acids. The DNA for the CDR3 is TGTGCCAGCAGTTACGGACGAGGCGAGCAGTACTTC. Protein sequence: CASSYGRGEQYF.

The rearrangement joins TRBV6-1 to TRBJ1-5; TRBD1 might be the D (6 bases). Between the trimmed V and J ends, which lost 1 base and 6 bases, there was a span of 13 bases. Looked up from germline, CDR1 is MNHNS and CDR2 is SASEGT. This CDR3 region has 15 residues. CDR3 loop: CASSEGGQFAQPQHF. For the CDR3, the DNA is TGTGCCAGCAGTGAAGGAGGACAGTTTGCTCAGCCCCAGCATTTT.

This clone was observed a handful of times. The chain recombines TRBV7-9 with TRBJ2-1; D is unclear. CDR3 length: 15 amino acids. Trimming stripped 5 bases from V and 8 bases from J, with 19 bases between. CDR1 SEHNR and CDR2 FQNEAQ come from the germline V gene (reference sequence). CDR3 amino acids: CASSPAQALLDEQFF. CDR3 nucleotides: TGTGCCAGCAGCCCGGCGCAGGCTCTCCTTGATGAGCAGTTCTTC.

This sequence joins TRBV27 and TRBJ2-7, with a tentative D call TRBD1 (5 bases). The CDR3 length is 12 residues. CDR1 MNHEY and CDR2 SMNVEV come from the germline V gene (reference sequence). V lost 5 bases and J 4 bases, leaving 9 bases between the germline ends. Here the CDR3 reads CASSIQGYEQYF. CDR3 nucleotides: TGTGCCAGCAGTATTCAGGGATACGAGCAGTACTTC.